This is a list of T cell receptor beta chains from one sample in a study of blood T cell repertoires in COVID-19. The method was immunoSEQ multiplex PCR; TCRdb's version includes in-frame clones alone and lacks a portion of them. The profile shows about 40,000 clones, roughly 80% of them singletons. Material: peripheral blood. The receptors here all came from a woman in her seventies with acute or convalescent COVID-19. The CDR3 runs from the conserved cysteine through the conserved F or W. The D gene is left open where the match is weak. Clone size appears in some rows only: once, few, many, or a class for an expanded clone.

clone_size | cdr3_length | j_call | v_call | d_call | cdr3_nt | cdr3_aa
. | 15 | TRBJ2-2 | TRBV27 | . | TGTGCCAGCAGTTTATCCAGCGAGGGCACCGGGGAGCTGTTTTTT | CASSLSSEGTGELFF
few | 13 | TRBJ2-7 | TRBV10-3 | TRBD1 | TGTGCCACCTCCGGGACAGGGGCCTACGAGCAGTACTTC | CATSGTGAYEQYF
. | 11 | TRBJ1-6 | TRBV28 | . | TGTGCCAGCAGTTCCCCTTCCCCCCTCCACTTT | CASSSPSPLHF
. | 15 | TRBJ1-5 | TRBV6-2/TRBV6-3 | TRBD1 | TGTGCCAGCAGTTCCCCCGCAGGGGGGAATCAGCCCCAGCATTTT | CASSSPAGGNQPQHF
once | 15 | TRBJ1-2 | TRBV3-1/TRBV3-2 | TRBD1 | TGTGCCAGCAGCCAAGCGACGACAGGGGTCAATGGCTACACCTTC | CASSQATTGVNGYTF
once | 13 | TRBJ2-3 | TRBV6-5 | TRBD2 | TGTGCCACGTCTAGCGGGGGACAAGATACGCAGTATTTT | CATSSGGQDTQYF
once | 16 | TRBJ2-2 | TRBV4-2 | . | TGTGCCAGCAGCCGATCCAGGGTTCTGGGCACCGGGGAGCTGTTTTTT | CASSRSRVLGTGELFF
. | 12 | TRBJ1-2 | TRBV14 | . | TGTGCCAGCAGCGGGACTGCATATGGCTACACCTTC | CASSGTAYGYTF
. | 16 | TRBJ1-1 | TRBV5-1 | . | TGCGCCAGCAGCTTGGCCCCGATCAGGGAAGACACTGAAGCTTTCTTT | CASSLAPIREDTEAFF
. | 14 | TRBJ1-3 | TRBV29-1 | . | TGCAGCGTTGGGCCCCAACCCGCTGGAAACACCATATATTTT | CSVGPQPAGNTIYF
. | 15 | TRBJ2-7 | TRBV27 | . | TGTGCCAGCAGTTTATCTTGGCAGTTGACCTACGAGCAGTACTTC | CASSLSWQLTYEQYF
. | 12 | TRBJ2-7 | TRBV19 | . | TGTGCCAGTAGTGCCCAGGGTACCGAGCAGTACTTC | CASSAQGTEQYF
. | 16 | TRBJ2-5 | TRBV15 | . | TGTGCCACCAGCAGAAGAAAGGAGGGAATCGGGGAGACCCAGTACTTC | CATSRRKEGIGETQYF
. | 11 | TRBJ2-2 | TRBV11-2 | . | TGTGCCAGCAGCTTCCTCGGGGAGCTGTTTTTT | CASSFLGELFF
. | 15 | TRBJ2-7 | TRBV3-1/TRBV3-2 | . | TGTGCCAGCAGCCAAGTCTCCCGGGTTACCTACGAGCAGTACTTC | CASSQVSRVTYEQYF
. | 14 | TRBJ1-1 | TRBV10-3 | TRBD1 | TGTGCCATCAGGCCGGGACAGGGGAGAACTGAAGCTTTCTTT | CAIRPGQGRTEAFF
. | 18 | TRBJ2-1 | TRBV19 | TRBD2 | TGTGCCAGTAGTATAGACCGACTAGCGACATACTCCTACAATGAGCAGTTCTTC | CASSIDRLATYSYNEQFF
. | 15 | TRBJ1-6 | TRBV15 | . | TGTGCCACCAGCGAGCAGGGAAGATATAATTCACCCCTCCACTTT | CATSEQGRYNSPLHF
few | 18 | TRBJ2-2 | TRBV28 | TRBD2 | TGTGCCAGCAGTGGCTCAACGGGACTAGAGGTATTAACCGGGGAGCTGTTTTTT | CASSGSTGLEVLTGELFF
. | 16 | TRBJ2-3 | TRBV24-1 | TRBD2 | TGTGCCACCAGTGACCGGGCGGGGGGCTACACAGATACGCAGTATTTT | CATSDRAGGYTDTQYF
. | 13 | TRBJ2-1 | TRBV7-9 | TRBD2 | TGTGCCAGCAGCTTAGGGAGCGGGGGTGAGCAGTTCTTC | CASSLGSGGEQFF
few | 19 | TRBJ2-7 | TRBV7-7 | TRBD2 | TGTGCTAGCAGCCAGGCCCCCCCACTAGCGGGAGGGCCAGGTTACGAGCAGTACTTC | CASSQAPPLAGGPGYEQYF
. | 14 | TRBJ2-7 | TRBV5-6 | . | TGTGCCACAAGTCGCAGGGTGAGCTCCTACGAGCAGTACTTC | CATSRRVSSYEQYF
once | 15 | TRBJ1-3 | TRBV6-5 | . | TGTGCCAGCAGCTTTAGCAGGGCTCCTGGAAACACCATATATTTT | CASSFSRAPGNTIYF
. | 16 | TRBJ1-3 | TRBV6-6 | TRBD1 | TGTGCCACCTGGGGGACAGCCAGATTCTCTGGAAACACCATATATTTT | CATWGTARFSGNTIYF
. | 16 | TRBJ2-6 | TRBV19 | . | TGTGCCAGTAGTACCGGACAGTTCTCTGGGGCCAACGTCCTGACTTTC | CASSTGQFSGANVLTF
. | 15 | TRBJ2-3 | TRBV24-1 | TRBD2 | TGTGCCACCAGTCGACTAGCGGGGGGCACAGATATGCAGTATTTT | CATSRLAGGTDMQYF
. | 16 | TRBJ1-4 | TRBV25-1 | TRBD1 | TGTGCCAGCAGTGAATTTTGGCAGGGGGCTGGGGAAAAACTGTTTTTT | CASSEFWQGAGEKLFF
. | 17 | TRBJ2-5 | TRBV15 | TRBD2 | TGTGCCACCAGCAGAGTCCTTGCGGGAGGGCCTAGAGAGACCCAGTACTTC | CATSRVLAGGPRETQYF
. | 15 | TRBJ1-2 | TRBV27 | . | TGTGCCAGCAGCCCTACAGGGTGGGCCAGTTATGGCTACACCTTC | CASSPTGWASYGYTF
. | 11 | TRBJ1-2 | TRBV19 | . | TGTGCCAGTAGGGACAATCAAGGCTACACCTTC | CASRDNQGYTF